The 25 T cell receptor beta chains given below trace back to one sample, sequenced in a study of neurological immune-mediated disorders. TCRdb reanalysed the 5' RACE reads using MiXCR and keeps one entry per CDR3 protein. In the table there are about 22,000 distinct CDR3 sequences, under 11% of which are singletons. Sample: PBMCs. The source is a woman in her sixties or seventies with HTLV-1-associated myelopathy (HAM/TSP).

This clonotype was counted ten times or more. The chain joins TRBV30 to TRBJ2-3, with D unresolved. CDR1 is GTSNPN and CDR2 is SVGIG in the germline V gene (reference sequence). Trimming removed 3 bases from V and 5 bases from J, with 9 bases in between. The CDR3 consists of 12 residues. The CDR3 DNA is TGTGCCTGGAGGCTTGGGCGAGATACGCAGTATTTT. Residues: CAWRLGRDTQYF.

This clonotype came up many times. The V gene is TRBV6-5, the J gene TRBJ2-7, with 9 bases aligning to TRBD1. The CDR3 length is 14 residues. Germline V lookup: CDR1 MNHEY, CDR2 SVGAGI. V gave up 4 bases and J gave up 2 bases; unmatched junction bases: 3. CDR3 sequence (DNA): TGTGCCAGCAGTTGGGGACAGGGTCCCTACGAGCAGTACTTC. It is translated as CASSWGQGPYEQYF.

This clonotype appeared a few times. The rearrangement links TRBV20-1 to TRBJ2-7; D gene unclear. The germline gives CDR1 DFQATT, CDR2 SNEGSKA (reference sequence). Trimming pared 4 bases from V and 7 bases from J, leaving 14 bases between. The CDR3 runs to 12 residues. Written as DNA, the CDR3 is TGCAGTGCTAACGGTCAAATGGGGGAGCAGTACTTC. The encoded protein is CSANGQMGEQYF.

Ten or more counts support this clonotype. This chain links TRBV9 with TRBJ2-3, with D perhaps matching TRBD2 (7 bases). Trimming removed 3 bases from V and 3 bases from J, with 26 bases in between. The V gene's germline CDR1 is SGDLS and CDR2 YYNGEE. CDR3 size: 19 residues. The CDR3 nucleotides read TGTGCCAGCAGCGCAAATCCCGGTTCCGTGGGGGGGCATACAGATACGCAGTATTTT. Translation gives CASSANPGSVGGHTDTQYF.

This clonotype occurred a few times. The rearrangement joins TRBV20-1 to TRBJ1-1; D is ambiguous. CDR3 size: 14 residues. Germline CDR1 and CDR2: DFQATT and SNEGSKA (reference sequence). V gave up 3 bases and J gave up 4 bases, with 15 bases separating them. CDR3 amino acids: CSARALRIATEAFF. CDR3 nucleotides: TGCAGTGCTAGGGCACTCAGGATCGCCACTGAAGCTTTCTTT.

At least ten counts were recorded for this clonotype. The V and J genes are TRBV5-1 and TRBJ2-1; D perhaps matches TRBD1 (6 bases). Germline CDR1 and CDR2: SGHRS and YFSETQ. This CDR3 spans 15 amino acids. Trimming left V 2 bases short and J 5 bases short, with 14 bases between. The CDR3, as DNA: TGCGCCAGCAGCTTAGGGGGAGCCGTAAACAATGAGCAGTTCTTC. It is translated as CASSLGGAVNNEQFF.

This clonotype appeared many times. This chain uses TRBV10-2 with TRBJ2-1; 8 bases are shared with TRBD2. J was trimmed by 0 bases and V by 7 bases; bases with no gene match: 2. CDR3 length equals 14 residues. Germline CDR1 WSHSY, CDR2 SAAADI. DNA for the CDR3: TGCGCCAGCATCCGGGGGGGCTCCTACAATGAGCAGTTCTTC. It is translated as CASIRGGSYNEQFF.

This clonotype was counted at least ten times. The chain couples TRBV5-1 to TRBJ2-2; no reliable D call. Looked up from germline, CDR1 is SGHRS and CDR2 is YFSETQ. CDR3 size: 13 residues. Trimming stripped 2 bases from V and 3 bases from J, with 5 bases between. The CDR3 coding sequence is TGCGCCAGCAGCTTTAGGGACACCGGGGAGCTGTTTTTT. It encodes CASSFRDTGELFF.

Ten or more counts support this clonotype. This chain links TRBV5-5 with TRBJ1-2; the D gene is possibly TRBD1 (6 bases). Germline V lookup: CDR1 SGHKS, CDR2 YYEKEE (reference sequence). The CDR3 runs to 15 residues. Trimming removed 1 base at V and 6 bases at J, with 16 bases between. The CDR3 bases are TGTGCCAGCAGCTTGCCCGGGGGGGGCGGGGATGGCTACACCTTC. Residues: CASSLPGGGGDGYTF.

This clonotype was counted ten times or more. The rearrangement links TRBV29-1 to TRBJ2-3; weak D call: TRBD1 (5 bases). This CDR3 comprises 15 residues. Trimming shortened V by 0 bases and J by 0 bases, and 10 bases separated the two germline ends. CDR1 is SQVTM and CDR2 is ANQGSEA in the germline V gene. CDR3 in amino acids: CSVEEGVVSTDTQYF. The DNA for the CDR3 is TGCAGCGTTGAAGAAGGGGTGGTCAGCACAGATACGCAGTATTTT.

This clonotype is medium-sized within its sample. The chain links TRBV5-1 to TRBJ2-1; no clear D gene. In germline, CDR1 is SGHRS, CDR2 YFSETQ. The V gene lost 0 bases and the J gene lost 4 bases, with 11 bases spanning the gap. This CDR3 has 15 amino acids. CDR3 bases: TGCGCCAGCAGCTTGGCCGGAACAGATTACAATGAGCAGTTCTTC. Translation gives CASSLAGTDYNEQFF.

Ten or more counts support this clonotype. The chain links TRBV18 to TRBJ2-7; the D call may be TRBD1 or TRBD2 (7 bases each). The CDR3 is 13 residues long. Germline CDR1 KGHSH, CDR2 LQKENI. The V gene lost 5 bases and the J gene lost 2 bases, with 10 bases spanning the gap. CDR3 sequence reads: CASSSGTAYEQYF. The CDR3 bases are TGTGCCAGCTCAAGCGGGACAGCCTACGAGCAGTACTTC.

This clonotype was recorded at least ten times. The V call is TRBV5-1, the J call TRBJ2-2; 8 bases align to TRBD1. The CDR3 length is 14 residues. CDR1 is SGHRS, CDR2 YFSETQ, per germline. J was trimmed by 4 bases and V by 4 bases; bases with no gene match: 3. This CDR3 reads CASSTGTGTGELFF. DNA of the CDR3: TGCGCCAGCAGCACCGGGACAGGCACCGGGGAGCTGTTTTTT.

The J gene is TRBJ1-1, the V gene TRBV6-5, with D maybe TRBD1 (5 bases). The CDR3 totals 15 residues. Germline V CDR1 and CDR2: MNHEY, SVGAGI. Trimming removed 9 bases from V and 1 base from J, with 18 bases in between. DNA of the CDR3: TGTGCCAGTTTCAGGGCCAACGGCCCGAACACTGAAGCTTTCTTT. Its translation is CASFRANGPNTEAFF.

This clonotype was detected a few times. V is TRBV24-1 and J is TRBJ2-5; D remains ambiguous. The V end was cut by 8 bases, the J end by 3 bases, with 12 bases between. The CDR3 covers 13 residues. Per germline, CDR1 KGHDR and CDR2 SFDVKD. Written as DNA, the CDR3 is TGTGCCACCAAAAACGGCTCTGAAGAGACCCAGTACTTC. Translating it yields CATKNGSEETQYF.

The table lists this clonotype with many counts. CDR3 DNA: TGCAGTGCCTTATCGGACAGGGTTGAGGATGGCTACACCTTC. Protein: CSALSDRVEDGYTF. The chain links TRBV20-1 to TRBJ1-2; 8 bases map to TRBD1. Looked up from germline, CDR1 is DFQATT and CDR2 is SNEGSKA (reference sequence). The J segment lost 6 bases and the V segment lost 6 bases, leaving 12 bases of the junction unmatched. The CDR3 is 14 amino acids.

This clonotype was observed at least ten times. The DNA for the CDR3 is TGCGCCAGCAGCCCAAACACAGGGCGCACAGATACGCAGTATTTT. Its translation is CASSPNTGRTDTQYF. The chain recombines TRBV5-1 with TRBJ2-3; D possibly corresponds to TRBD1 (6 bases). The germline gives CDR1 SGHRS, CDR2 YFSETQ. The CDR3 spans 15 residues. V lost 4 bases and J lost 1, with 13 bases in between.

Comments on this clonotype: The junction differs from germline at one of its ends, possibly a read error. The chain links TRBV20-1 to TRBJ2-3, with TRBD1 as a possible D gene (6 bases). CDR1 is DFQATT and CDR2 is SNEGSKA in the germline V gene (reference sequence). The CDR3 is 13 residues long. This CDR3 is CSARGTPTDTQYF. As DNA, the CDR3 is TGCAGTGCAAGAGGGACACCCACAGATACGCAGTATTTT.

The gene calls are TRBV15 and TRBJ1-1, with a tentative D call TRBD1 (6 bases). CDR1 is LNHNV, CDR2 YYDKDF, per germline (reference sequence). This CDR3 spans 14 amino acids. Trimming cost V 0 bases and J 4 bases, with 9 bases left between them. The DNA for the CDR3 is TGTGCCACCAGCAGAGATACAGGGATCACTGAAGCTTTCTTT. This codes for CATSRDTGITEAFF.

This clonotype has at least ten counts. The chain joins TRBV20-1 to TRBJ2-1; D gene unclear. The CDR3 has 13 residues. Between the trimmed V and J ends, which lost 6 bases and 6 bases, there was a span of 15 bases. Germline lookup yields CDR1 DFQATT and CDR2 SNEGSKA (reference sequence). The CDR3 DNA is TGCAGTGCCAAAAGGCCAAGCCCCAATGAGCAGTTCTTC. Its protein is CSAKRPSPNEQFF.

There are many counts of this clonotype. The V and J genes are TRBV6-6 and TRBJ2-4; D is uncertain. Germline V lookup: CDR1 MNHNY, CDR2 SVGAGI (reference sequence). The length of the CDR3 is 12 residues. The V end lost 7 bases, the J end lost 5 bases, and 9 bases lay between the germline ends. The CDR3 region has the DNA TGTGCCAGCACCGCCCCCCAAAACATTCAGTACTTC. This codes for CASTAPQNIQYF.

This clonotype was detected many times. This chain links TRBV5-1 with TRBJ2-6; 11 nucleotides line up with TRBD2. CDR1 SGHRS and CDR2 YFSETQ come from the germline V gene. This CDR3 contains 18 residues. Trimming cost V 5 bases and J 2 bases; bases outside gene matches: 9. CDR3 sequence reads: CASRPLAGVSPGANVLTF. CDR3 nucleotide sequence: TGCGCCAGCAGGCCACTAGCGGGGGTTAGCCCTGGGGCCAACGTCCTGACTTTC.

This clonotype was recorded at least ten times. The CDR3 loop reads CASSFGDTQYF. The CDR3 region has the DNA TGTGCCAGCAGCTTTGGGGATACGCAGTATTTT. This chain joins TRBV7-9 and TRBJ2-3; D gene uncertain. This CDR3 is built from 11 residues. V was pared by 3 bases and J by 6 bases, with 4 bases between. Germline CDR1 reads SEHNR; CDR2 reads FQNEAQ (reference sequence).

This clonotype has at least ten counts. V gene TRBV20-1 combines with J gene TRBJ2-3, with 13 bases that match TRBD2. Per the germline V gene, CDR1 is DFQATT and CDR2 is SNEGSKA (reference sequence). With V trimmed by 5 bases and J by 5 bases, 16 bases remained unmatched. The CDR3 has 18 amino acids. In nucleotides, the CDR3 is TGCAGTGCTTGCCAGGCCACTAGCGGGGGGGCCTCGGGAGATACGCAGTATTTT. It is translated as CSACQATSGGASGDTQYF.

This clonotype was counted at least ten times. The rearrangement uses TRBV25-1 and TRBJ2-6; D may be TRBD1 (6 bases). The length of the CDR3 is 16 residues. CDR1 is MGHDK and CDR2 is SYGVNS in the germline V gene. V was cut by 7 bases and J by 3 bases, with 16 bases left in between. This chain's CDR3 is CASTGTSHFGANVLTF. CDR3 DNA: TGTGCCAGCACAGGGACAAGCCACTTTGGGGCCAACGTCCTGACTTTC.